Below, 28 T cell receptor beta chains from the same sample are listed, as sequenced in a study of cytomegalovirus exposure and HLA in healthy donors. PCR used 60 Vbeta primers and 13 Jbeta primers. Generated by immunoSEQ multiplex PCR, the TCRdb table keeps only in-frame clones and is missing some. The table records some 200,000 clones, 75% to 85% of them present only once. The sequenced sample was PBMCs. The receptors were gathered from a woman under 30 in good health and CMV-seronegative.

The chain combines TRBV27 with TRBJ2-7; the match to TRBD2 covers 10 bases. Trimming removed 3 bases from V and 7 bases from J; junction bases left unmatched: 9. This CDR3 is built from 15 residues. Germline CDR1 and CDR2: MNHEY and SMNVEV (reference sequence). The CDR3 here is CASSLSLAGVGEQYF. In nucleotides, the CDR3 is TGTGCCAGCAGTTTGTCGCTAGCGGGAGTGGGGGAGCAGTACTTC.

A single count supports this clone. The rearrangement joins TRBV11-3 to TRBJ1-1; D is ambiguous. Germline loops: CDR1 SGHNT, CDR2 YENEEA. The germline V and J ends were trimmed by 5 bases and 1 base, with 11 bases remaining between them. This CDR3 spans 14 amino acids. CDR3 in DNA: TGTGCCAGCAGCCTCTCGAACACGAACACTGAAGCTTTCTTT. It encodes CASSLSNTNTEAFF.

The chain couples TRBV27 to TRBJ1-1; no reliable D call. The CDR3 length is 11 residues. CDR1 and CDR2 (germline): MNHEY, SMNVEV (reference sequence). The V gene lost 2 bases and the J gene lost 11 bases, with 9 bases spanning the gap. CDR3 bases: TGTGCCAGCAGTTTAGGAGGTAAGGCTTTCTTT. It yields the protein CASSLGGKAFF.

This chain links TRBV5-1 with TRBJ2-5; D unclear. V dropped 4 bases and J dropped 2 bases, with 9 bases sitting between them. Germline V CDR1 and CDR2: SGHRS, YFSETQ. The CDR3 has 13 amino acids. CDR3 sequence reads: CASSPTLQETQYF. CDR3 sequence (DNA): TGCGCCAGCAGCCCCACCCTACAAGAGACCCAGTACTTC.

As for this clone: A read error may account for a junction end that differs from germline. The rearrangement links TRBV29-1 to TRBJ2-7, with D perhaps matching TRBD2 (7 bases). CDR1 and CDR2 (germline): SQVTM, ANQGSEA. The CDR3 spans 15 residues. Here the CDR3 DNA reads TGCAGCGTCGAAGGGGGGCTAGCGGACTCCTACGAGCAGTACTTC. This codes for CSVEGGLADSYEQYF.

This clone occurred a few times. The DNA for the CDR3 is TGTGCCAGCAGCCCGGATAGGGGCGGGGAGCTGTTTTTT. Residues: CASSPDRGGELFF. V gene TRBV9 combines with J gene TRBJ2-2; weak D call: TRBD1 (5 bases). Germline CDR1 and CDR2: SGDLS and YYNGEE. There are 13 residues in the CDR3. V dropped 4 bases and J dropped 7 bases, with 11 bases sitting between them.

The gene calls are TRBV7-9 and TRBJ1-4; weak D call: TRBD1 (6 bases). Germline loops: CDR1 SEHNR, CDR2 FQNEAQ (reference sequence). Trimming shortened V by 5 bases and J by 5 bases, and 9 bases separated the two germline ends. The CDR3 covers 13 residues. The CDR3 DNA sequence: TGTGCCAGCAGCCCTACAGGGAATGAAAAACTGTTTTTT. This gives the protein CASSPTGNEKLFF.

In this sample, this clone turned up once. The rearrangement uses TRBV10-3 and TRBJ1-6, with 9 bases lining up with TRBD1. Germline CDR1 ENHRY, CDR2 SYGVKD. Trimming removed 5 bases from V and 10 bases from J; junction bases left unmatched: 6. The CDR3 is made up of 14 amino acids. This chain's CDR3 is CAISRTGGESPLHF. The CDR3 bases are TGTGCCATCAGTCGTACAGGGGGCGAATCACCCCTCCACTTT.

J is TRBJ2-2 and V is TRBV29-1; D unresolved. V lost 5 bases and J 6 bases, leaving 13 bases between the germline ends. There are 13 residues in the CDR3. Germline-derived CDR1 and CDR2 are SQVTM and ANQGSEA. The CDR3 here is CSVRIHESGELFF. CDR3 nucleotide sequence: TGCAGCGTTCGTATTCACGAGTCCGGGGAGCTGTTTTTT.

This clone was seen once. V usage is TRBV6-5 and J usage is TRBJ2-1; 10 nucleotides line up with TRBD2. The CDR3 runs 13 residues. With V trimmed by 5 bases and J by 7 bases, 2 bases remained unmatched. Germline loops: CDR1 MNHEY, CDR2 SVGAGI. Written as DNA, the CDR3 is TGTGCCAGCAGTCGGACTAGCGGTAATGAGCAGTTCTTC. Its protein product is CASSRTSGNEQFF.

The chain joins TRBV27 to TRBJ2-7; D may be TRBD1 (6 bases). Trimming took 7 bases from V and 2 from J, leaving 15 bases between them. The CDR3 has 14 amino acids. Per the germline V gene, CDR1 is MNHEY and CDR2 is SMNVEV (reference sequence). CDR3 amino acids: CASNLGQGPYEQYF. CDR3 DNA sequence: TGTGCCAGCAACTTGGGGCAGGGGCCCTACGAGCAGTACTTC.

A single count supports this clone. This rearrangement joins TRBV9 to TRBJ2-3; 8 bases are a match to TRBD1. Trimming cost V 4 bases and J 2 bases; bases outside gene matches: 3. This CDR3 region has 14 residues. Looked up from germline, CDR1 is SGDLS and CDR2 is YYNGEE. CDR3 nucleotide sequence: TGTGCCAGCAGCCAGGACAGGGTCACAGATACGCAGTATTTT. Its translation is CASSQDRVTDTQYF.

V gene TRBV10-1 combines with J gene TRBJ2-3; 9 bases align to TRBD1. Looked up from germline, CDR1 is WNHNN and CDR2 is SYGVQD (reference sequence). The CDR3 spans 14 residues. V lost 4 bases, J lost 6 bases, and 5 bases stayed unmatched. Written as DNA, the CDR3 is TGCGCCAGCAGTGGACGGACAGGGGCTGATACGCAGTATTTT. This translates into CASSGRTGADTQYF.

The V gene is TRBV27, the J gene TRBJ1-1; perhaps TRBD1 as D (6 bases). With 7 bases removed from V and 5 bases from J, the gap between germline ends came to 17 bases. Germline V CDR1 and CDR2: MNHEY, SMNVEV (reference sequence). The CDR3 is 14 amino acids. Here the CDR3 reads CASTPRGALTEAFF. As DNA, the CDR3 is TGTGCCAGCACCCCCCGGGGGGCGTTAACTGAAGCTTTCTTT.

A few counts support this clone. The CDR3 DNA reads TGCGCCAGCAGCTTGGTACTAGCCAATGAGCAGTTCTTC. This sequence encodes CASSLVLANEQFF. The chain recombines TRBV5-1 with TRBJ2-1; tentatively, D is TRBD2 (6 bases). V was clipped by 0 bases and J by 6 bases, with 7 bases between them. Germline V gene lookup returns CDR1 SGHRS and CDR2 YFSETQ. The CDR3 runs 13 residues. Full variable domain (missing parts from reference TRBV5-1 and TRBJ2-1): KAGVTQTPRYLIKTRGQQVTLSCSPISGHRSVSWYQQTPGQGLQFLFEYFSETQRNKGNFPGRFSGRQFSNSRSEMNVSTLELGDSALYLCASSLVLANEQFFGPGTRLTVL.

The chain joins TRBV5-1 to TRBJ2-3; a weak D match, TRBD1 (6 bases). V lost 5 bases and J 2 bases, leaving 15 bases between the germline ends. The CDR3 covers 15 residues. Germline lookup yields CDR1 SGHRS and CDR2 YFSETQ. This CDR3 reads CASSVGGQVTDTQYF. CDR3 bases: TGCGCCAGCAGTGTTGGGGGCCAAGTCACAGATACGCAGTATTTT.

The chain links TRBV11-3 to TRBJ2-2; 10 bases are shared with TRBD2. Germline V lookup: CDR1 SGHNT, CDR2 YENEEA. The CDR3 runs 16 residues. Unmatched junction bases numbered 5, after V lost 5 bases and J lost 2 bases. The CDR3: CASSPRTSGNTGELFF. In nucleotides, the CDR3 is TGTGCCAGCAGCCCGCGGACTAGCGGAAACACCGGGGAGCTGTTTTTT.

The CDR3: CASSMNRGMEETQYF. The CDR3 DNA reads as TGTGCCAGCAGTATGAACAGGGGGATGGAGGAGACCCAGTACTTC. The gene calls are TRBV27 and TRBJ2-5; 8 bases are a match to TRBD1. This CDR3 is 15 amino acids long. V trimming: 5 bases; J trimming: 5 bases; junction bases outside the gene matches: 10. Germline lookup yields CDR1 MNHEY and CDR2 SMNVEV (reference sequence).

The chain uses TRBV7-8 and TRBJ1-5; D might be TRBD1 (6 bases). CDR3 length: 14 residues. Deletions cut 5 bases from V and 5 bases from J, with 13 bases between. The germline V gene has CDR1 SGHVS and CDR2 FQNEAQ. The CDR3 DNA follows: TGTGCCAGCAGCCTCCGGGACACCCATCAGCCCCAGCATTTT. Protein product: CASSLRDTHQPQHF.

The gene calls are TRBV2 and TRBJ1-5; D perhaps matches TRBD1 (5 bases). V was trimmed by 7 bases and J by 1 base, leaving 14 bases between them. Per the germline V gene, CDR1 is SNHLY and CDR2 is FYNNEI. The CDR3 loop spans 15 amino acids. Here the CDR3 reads CASTKTVSSNQPQHF. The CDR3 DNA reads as TGTGCCAGCACTAAGACAGTTTCAAGCAATCAGCCCCAGCATTTT. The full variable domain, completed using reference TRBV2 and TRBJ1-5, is EPEVTQTPSHQVTQMGQEVILRCVPISNHLYFYWYRQILGQKVEFLVSFYNNEISEKSEIFDDQFSVERPDGSNFTLKIRSTKLEDSAMYFCASTKTVSSNQPQHFGDGTRLSIL.

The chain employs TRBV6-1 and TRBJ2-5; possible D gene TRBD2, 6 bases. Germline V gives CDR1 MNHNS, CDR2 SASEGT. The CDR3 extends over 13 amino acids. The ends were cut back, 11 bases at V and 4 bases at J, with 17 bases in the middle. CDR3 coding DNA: TGTGCCGGGGGAGGTAGGCGGGGAGAGACCCAGTACTTC. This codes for CAGGGRRGETQYF.

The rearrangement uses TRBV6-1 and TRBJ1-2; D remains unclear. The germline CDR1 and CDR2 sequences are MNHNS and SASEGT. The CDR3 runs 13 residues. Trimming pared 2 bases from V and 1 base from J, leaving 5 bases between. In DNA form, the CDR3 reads TGTGCCAGCAGTGAACTCCGTAACTATGGCTACACCTTC. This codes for CASSELRNYGYTF.

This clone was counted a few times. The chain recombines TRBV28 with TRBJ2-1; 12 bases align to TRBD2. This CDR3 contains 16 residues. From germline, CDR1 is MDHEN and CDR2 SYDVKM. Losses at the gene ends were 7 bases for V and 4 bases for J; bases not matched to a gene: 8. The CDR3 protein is CASISGGLAGYNEQFF. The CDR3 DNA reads TGTGCCAGCATCTCGGGAGGACTAGCGGGGTACAATGAGCAGTTCTTC.

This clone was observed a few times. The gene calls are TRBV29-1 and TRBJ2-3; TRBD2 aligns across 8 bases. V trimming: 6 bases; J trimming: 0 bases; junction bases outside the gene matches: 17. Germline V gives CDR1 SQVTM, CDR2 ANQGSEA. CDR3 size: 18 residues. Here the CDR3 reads CSVYRGGRTLFSTDTQYF. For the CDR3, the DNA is TGCAGCGTATATAGAGGCGGGAGGACCCTTTTTAGCACAGATACGCAGTATTTT.

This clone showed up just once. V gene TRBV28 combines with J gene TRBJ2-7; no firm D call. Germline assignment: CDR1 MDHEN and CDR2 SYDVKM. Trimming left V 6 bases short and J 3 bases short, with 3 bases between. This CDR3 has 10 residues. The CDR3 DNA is TGTGCCAGCAGCAACTACGAGCAGTACTTC. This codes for CASSNYEQYF.

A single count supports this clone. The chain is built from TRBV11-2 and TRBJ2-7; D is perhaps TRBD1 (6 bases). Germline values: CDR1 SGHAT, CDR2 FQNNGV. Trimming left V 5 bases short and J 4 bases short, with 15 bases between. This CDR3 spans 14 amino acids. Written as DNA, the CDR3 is TGTGCCAGCAGCCTCGGGACAAACTATTACGAGCAGTACTTC. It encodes CASSLGTNYYEQYF.

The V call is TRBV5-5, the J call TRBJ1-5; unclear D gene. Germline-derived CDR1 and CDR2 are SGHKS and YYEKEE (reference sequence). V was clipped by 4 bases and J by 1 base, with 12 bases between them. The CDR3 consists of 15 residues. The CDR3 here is CASSIRDGSNQPQHF. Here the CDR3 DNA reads TGTGCCAGCAGCATTCGGGATGGGAGCAATCAGCCCCAGCATTTT.

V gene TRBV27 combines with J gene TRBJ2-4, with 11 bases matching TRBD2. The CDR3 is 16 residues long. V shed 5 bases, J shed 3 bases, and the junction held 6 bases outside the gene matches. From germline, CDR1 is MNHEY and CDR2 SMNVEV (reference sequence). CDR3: CASSPGTSGHKNIQYF. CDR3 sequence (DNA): TGTGCCAGCAGTCCTGGGACTAGCGGCCACAAAAACATTCAGTACTTC.